This T cell receptor (beta chain) came from a study of hypomethylating agent response in myelodysplastic syndrome. Study at large: TET2 mutation, the most common, occurred in 5 of 11 patients.

Deletions cut 3 bases from V and 0 bases from J, with 17 bases between. The germline V gene has CDR1 MNHEY and CDR2 SMNVEV (reference sequence). This CDR3 spans 17 amino acids. Here immunoSEQ multiplex PCR was the method, and the copy in TCRdb shows in-frame clones only, minus some. The sample has 5,500 to 6,000 clones; 87% are singletons. The J gene is TRBJ1-1, the V gene TRBV27, with a possible D match to TRBD1 (6 bases). The material sequenced was bone marrow, taken before or after starting hypomethylating agent treatment for myelodysplastic syndrome (not recorded which). The source of this sequence is a human donor with myelodysplastic syndrome. The CDR3: CASSFSTVGAMNTEAFF. Written as DNA, the CDR3 is TGTGCCAGCAGTTTCTCGACAGTGGGGGCCATGAACACTGAAGCTTTCTTT.